Following are 15 T cell receptor beta chains from one sample sequenced in a study of T-cell memory formation after mild COVID-19. From the 5' RACE reads, TCRdb called clonotypes with MiXCR, one entry per CDR3 protein. Of about 430,000 distinct CDR3 sequences in the sample, about 20% were seen once. What was sequenced was PBMCs or a T cell subset sorted from them (not recorded which). These receptors were collected from a man aged 18 to 29 who had mild COVID-19 (a few samples of this study predate the infection). Cell type and time point are not known.

The chain employs TRBV20-1 and TRBJ2-1; 7 bases map to TRBD1. Germline V gives CDR1 DFQATT, CDR2 SNEGSKA (reference sequence). The CDR3 totals 16 residues. V lost 6 bases to trimming and J lost 4 bases; unmatched junction nucleotides: 15. CDR3 DNA: TGCAGTGCACCTCCGGGACAGCCTTTGGCATACAATGAGCAGTTCTTC. Protein product: CSAPPGQPLAYNEQFF.

This clonotype was found many times. The chain combines TRBV4-1 with TRBJ1-2; maybe TRBD1 (5 bases). CDR1 MGHRA and CDR2 YSYEKL come from the germline V gene. The CDR3 spans 17 residues. V was pared by 4 bases and J by 0 bases, with 18 bases between. The CDR3: CASSLLILGQSNYGYTF. CDR3 sequence (DNA): TGCGCCAGCAGCCTTCTCATTCTCGGACAATCTAACTATGGCTACACCTTC.

This chain connects TRBV12-3 or TRBV12-4 to TRBJ2-3; 12 nucleotides align to TRBD2. CDR3 size: 16 residues. V lost 5 bases to trimming and J lost 3 bases; unmatched junction nucleotides: 6. The CDR3, as DNA: TGTGCCAGCAGTGCCGGGACTAGCGGGCGGACAGATACGCAGTATTTT. Its translation is CASSAGTSGRTDTQYF.

This clonotype was detected many times. The CDR3 DNA sequence: TGTGCCAGCGGAGACCTGCCCCAAGAGACCCAGTACTTC. Protein product: CASGDLPQETQYF. V is TRBV7-2 and J is TRBJ2-5, with unresolved D. CDR1 and CDR2 from the germline V gene are SGHTA and FQGNSA. The CDR3 has 13 residues. V shed 8 bases and J shed 1 base, with 11 bases lying between them. The variable domain in full, with the rest retrieved from reference TRBV7-2 and TRBJ2-5, is GAGVSQSPSNKVTEKGKDVELRCDPISGHTALYWYRQSLGQGLEFLIYFQGNSAPDKSGLPSDRFSAERTGGSVSTLTIQRTQQEDSAVYLCASGDLPQETQYFGPGTRLLVL.

This chain uses TRBV4-3 with TRBJ2-7; D remains unclear. Trimming took off 0 bases at V and 3 bases at J, with 12 bases between the two ends. Germline V lookup: CDR1 LGHNA, CDR2 YSLEER. CDR3 size: 15 residues. The CDR3 here is CASSQDRATFYEQYF. CDR3 nucleotides: TGCGCCAGCAGCCAAGATAGGGCCACATTCTACGAGCAGTACTTC.

This clonotype occurred a few times. The chain recombines TRBV15 with TRBJ2-3; D unresolved. V lost 8 bases and J 5 bases, leaving 14 bases between the germline ends. This CDR3 is built from 13 residues. Per germline, CDR1 LNHNV and CDR2 YYDKDF (reference sequence). The CDR3 protein is CATGRAAQDTQYF. CDR3 in DNA: TGTGCCACCGGAAGGGCTGCCCAAGATACGCAGTATTTT. Combining the CDR3 with reference TRBV15 and TRBJ2-3 gives the whole variable domain DAMVIQNPRYQVTQFGKPVTLSCSQTLNHNVMYWYQQKSSQAPKLLFHYYDKDFNNEADTPDNFQSRRPNTSFCFLDIRSPGLGDTAMYLCATGRAAQDTQYFGPGTRLTVL.

The CDR3 DNA follows: TGTGCCAGCAGCTACTACTCACAGGGGGCAAAAAACATTCAGTACTTC. Protein product: CASSYYSQGAKNIQYF. This chain uses TRBV5-6 with TRBJ2-4; TRBD1 agrees at 9 bases. Germline lookup yields CDR1 SGHDT and CDR2 YYEEEE. The trim removed 3 bases at V and 4 bases at J, leaving 8 bases unmatched. The CDR3 totals 16 residues.

This clonotype came up a few times. The chain has TRBV29-1 and TRBJ2-1, with unresolved D. The CDR3 consists of 13 residues. CDR1 is SQVTM and CDR2 is ANQGSEA in the germline V gene. The ends were cut back, 5 bases at V and 0 bases at J, with 8 bases in the middle. CDR3: CSVHKSSYNEQFF. DNA of the CDR3: TGCAGCGTTCATAAAAGCTCCTACAATGAGCAGTTCTTC.

This chain connects TRBV6-2 or TRBV6-3 to TRBJ2-7, with TRBD1 matching over 8 bases. CDR1 and CDR2 (germline): MNHEY, SVGEGT. The J segment lost 3 bases and the V segment lost 2 bases, leaving 6 bases of the junction unmatched. This CDR3 has 15 amino acids. CDR3 in DNA: TGTGCCAGCAGTTACGCCGGGACAGGTTACTACGAGCAGTACGTC. This translates into CASSYAGTGYYEQYV.

This clonotype has a handful of counts. The chain employs TRBV12-3 or TRBV12-4 and TRBJ1-2; 7 bases agree with TRBD1. Trimming took 5 bases from V and 7 from J; bases not matched to a gene: 7. The CDR3 totals 13 residues. The CDR3 region has the DNA TGTGCCAGCAGTCTCAGGGGGTACTTTGGCTACACCTTC. Translated: CASSLRGYFGYTF.

The chain links TRBV14 to TRBJ2-7, with 9 bases lining up with TRBD1. This CDR3 comprises 17 residues. J was trimmed by 5 bases and V by 2 bases; bases with no gene match: 13. Germline CDR1 reads SGHDN; CDR2 reads FVKESK. In DNA, the CDR3 is TGTGCCAGCAGCCAACATATGGGGACAGGGACTCTCCACGAGCAGTACTTC. Translation: CASSQHMGTGTLHEQYF.

This clonotype was seen a few times. The V call is TRBV7-9, the J call TRBJ2-3, with D possibly TRBD2 on 6 matching bases. The CDR3 has 15 residues. The V end was cut by 2 bases, the J end by 2 bases, with 11 bases between. CDR1 is SEHNR, CDR2 FQNEAQ, per germline (reference sequence). Here the CDR3 DNA reads TGTGCCAGCAGCTTAAGGAGGGTATACACAGATACGCAGTATTTT. It specifies CASSLRRVYTDTQYF.

This clonotype was detected many times. The rearrangement joins TRBV20-1 to TRBJ1-2; perhaps TRBD1 as D (6 bases). Trimming stripped 5 bases from V and 6 bases from J, with 13 bases between. CDR3 size: 12 residues. CDR1 and CDR2 from the germline V gene are DFQATT and SNEGSKA (reference sequence). The CDR3 bases are TGCAGTGCTTTTTTACAGGGACATGGCTACACCTTC. Translating it yields CSAFLQGHGYTF.

In nucleotides, the CDR3 is TGTGCCAGCAGTTACTTGACCCCCCCGAGCTCCTACGAGCAGTACTTC. It is translated as CASSYLTPPSSYEQYF. The V and J genes are TRBV2 and TRBJ2-7; D unresolved. CDR3 length equals 16 residues. Germline V gene sequence: CDR1 SNHLY, CDR2 FYNNEI. Trimming removed 5 bases at V and 0 bases at J, with 17 bases between. The full variable domain, completed using reference TRBV2 and TRBJ2-7, is EPEVTQTPSHQVTQMGQEVILRCVPISNHLYFYWYRQILGQKVEFLVSFYNNEISEKSEIFDDQFSVERPDGSNFTLKIRSTKLEDSAMYFCASSYLTPPSSYEQYFGPGTRLTVT.

The V gene is TRBV7-6, the J gene TRBJ2-7; maybe TRBD1 (6 bases). This CDR3 comprises 13 residues. In germline, CDR1 is SGHVS, CDR2 FNYEAQ. The V end lost 3 bases, the J end lost 3 bases, and 9 bases lay between the germline ends. The chain's CDR3 is CASSFSGVYEQYF. In nucleotides, the CDR3 is TGTGCCAGCAGCTTTTCAGGGGTCTACGAGCAGTACTTC.